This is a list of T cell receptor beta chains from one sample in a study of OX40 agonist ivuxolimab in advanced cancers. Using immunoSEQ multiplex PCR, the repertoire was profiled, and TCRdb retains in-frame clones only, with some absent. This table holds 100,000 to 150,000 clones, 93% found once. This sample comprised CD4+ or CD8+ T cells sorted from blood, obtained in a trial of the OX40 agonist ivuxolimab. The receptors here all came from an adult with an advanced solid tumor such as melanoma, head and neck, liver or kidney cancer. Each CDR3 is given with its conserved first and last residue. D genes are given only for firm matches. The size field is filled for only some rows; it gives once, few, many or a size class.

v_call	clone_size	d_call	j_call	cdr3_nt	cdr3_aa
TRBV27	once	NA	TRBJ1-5	TGTGCCAGCAGTTTTTATGAAGCACAGGGACGACGTCAGCCCCAGCATTTT	CASSFYEAQGRRQPQHF
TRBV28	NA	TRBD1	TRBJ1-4	TGTGCCAGCAGTTTATCCGGCGAACAGGGGGAACTGTTTTTT	CASSLSGEQGELFF
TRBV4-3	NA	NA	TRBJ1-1	TGCGCCAGCAGCCAAGACCTACAGGGTAGCAACACTGAAGCTTTCTTT	CASSQDLQGSNTEAFF
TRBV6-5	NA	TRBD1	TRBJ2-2	TGTGCCAGCCAACGGGACAGGGGAAACACCGGGGAGCTGTTTTTT	CASQRDRGNTGELFF
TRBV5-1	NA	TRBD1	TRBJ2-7	TGCGCCAGCAGCTCCAACAGGGGTCCCCCCTACGAGCAGTACTTC	CASSSNRGPPYEQYF
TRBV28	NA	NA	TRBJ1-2	TGTGCCAGCAGTTCTCACGCGACAATTTGGAACTATGGCTACACCTTC	CASSSHATIWNYGYTF
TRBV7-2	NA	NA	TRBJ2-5	TGTGCCAGCAGCCTAGGGCGGGGGCGAGAGACCCAGTACTTC	CASSLGRGRETQYF
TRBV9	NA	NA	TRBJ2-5	TGTGCCAGCAGCGTAGCTATAGGGACCGTTGGCCAAGAGACCCAGTACTTC	CASSVAIGTVGQETQYF
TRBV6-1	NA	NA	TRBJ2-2	TGTGCCAGCAGTGAAGGACAGGCCTGGAACACCGGGGAGCTGTTTTTT	CASSEGQAWNTGELFF
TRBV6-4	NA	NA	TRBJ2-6	TGTGCCAGCAGTGACGATCGGGCTGGGGCCAACGTCCTGACTTTC	CASSDDRAGANVLTF
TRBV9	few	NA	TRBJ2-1	TGTGCCAGCAGCGTACGGGTTGGAAGGGTTTACAATGAGCAGTTCTTC	CASSVRVGRVYNEQFF
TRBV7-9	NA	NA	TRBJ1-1	TGTGCCAGCAGCCAACCGACTACAGGGAACACTGAAGCTTTCTTT	CASSQPTTGNTEAFF
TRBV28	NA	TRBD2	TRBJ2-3	TGTGCCAGCAGCTCGACCCTAGCGGGAGTCGTAGATACGCAGTATTTT	CASSSTLAGVVDTQYF
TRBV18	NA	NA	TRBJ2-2	TGTGCCAGCTCACCACCGGGAGGTATTGCCGGGGAGCTGTTTTTT	CASSPPGGIAGELFF
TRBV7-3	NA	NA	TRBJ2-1	TGTGCCAGCAGCTCTGGTCCCGACGGTGAGCAGTTCTTC	CASSSGPDGEQFF
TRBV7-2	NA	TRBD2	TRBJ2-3	TGTGCCAGCAGCCGGGCGGGAGATCGAACAGATACGCAGTATTTT	CASSRAGDRTDTQYF
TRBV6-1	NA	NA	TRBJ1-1	TGTGCCAGCATGCAGGGTCGTACTGAAGCTTTCTTT	CASMQGRTEAFF
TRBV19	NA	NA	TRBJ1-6	TGTGCCAGTAGTGTCCGGGCCACAGACCCCCTCCACTTT	CASSVRATDPLHF
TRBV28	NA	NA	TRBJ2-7	TGTGCCAGTCAAACAGGGCCGCTTTCCTACGAGCAGTACTTC	CASQTGPLSYEQYF
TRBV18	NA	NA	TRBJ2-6	TGTGCCAGCTCACCAAACGACGCTGGGGCCAACGTCCTGACTTTC	CASSPNDAGANVLTF
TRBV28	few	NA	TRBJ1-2	TGTGCCACGGCGATTAACTATGGCTACACCTTC	CATAINYGYTF
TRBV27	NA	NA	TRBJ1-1	TGTGCCAGCAGTTCTCCTCTGCGGAACACTGAAGCTTTCTTT	CASSSPLRNTEAFF
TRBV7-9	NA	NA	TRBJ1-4	TGTGCCAGCAGCTTCCTCGTCCGGGGGGCCAGGGAAAAACTGTTTTTT	CASSFLVRGAREKLFF
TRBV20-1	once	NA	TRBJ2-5	TGCAGTGCTAGGTCTGGGGAGACCCAGTACTTC	CSARSGETQYF
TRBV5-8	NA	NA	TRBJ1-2	TGTGCCAGCAGTTGGACAGAGAACTATGGCTACACCTTC	CASSWTENYGYTF
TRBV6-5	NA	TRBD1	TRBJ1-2	TGTGCCAGCAGTAGAACGGGACAGGGATCGGGCGGCTACACCTTC	CASSRTGQGSGGYTF
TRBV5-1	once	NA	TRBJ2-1	TGCGCCAGCAGCGTCTCTTTCAATGAGCAGTTCTTC	CASSVSFNEQFF
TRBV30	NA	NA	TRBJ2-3	TGTGCCTGGAGCTTTCGGGCTGGCGAAGATACGCAGTATTTT	CAWSFRAGEDTQYF
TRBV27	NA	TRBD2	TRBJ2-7	TGTGCCAGCAGTATCCTAGCGGGAGGAAACGTGCAGTACTTC	CASSILAGGNVQYF
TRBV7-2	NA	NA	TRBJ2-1	TGTGCCAGCAGCTTATGGGGCAGGAGCTCTCGGGATGAGCAGTTCTTC	CASSLWGRSSRDEQFF
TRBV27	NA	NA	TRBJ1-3	TGTGCCCTCAGTTATAAAGGGGATGAAAACACCATATATTTT	CALSYKGDENTIYF
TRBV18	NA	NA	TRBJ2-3	TGTGCCAGCTCACTACCGGCAGTCATCGTTAGGGCAGATACGCAGTATTTT	CASSLPAVIVRADTQYF
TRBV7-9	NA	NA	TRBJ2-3	TGTGCCAGCAGCTTAGGGAGTATGCCGGGGAACACAGATACGCAGTATTTT	CASSLGSMPGNTDTQYF
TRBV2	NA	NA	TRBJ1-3	TGTGCCAGCAGTGCGGGGGTTACCTCTGGAAACACCATATATTTT	CASSAGVTSGNTIYF
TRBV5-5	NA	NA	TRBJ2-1	TGTGCCAGCAGCTTGTTAAGCTCCTACAATGAGCAGTTCTTC	CASSLLSSYNEQFF
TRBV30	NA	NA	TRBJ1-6	TGTGCCTGGACCGGAGCGGCCAATTCACCCCTCCACTTT	CAWTGAANSPLHF
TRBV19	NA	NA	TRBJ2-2	TGTGCCAGTACCTCCAGGGGAACCGGGGAGCTGTTTTTT	CASTSRGTGELFF